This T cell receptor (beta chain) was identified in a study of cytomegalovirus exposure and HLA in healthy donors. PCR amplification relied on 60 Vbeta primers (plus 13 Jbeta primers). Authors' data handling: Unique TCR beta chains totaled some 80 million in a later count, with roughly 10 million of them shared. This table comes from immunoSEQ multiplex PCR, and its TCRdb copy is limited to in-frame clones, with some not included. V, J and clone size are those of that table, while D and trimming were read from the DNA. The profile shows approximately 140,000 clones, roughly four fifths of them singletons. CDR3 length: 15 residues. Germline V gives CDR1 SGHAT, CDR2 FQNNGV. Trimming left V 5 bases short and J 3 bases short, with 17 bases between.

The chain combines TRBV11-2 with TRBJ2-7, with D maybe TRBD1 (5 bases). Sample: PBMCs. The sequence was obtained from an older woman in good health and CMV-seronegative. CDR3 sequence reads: CASSVLNPRGYEQYF. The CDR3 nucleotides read TGTGCCAGCAGCGTACTAAACCCTAGGGGCTACGAGCAGTACTTC.